The T cell receptor beta chain described here comes from a study of OX40 agonist ivuxolimab in advanced cancers. Some background on the complete study: The costimulatory receptor OX40 (CD134) was targeted by ivuxolimab, a fully human IgG2 agonistic monoclonal antibody. The paper reports the monotherapy dose-escalation portion (N = 52 patients) of the phase I ivuxolimab trial. Three dose-escalation patients achieved partial responses, one with hepatocellular carcinoma and two with cutaneous melanoma. The purpose of peripheral TCRbeta sequencing was to test whether ivuxolimab changed TCR sequence diversity and led to clonal T-cell expansion. Prior anti-PD-1, anti-PD-L1 or anti-CTLA-4 therapy was permitted, and 30% to 50% of dose-escalation patients had received checkpoint inhibitors. Among the approximately 50 dose-escalation patients, around 19 had hepatocellular carcinoma, about 15 melanoma, 9 renal cell carcinoma and 9 head and neck cancer. Intravenous ivuxolimab was administered to patients every 2 weeks at six dose levels: 0.01, 0.1, 0.3, 1.5, 3 and 10 mg/kg. The dose-escalation cohort was roughly 87% male with a mean age of around 64 years, ranging from about 23 to 85.

To sequence the TCRbeta CDR3 region, genomic DNA was isolated from the sorted cells. The immunoSEQ Assay was used for sequencing of TCRbeta CDR3 regions. TCRdb holds this immuneACCESS table with in-frame rearrangements only. Some clones are missing; in checked studies, unresolved V genes explain under half, and the rest has no known cause. The sample table contains tens of thousands of clones; only one count was recorded for around nine tenths of them. Together, the top ten hold approximately 2.3% of the sample. V loses 3 bases of germline sequence and J loses 5 bases, and the interval between the two ends is 15 bases. The CDR3 spans 14 residues, from the cysteine through the phenylalanine. Only CDR3 DNA is held: 42 bases, read in frame from base 1. Looking up the germline V gene (reference sequence) yields CDR1 GTSNPN and CDR2 SVGIG. General study outcomes and caveats: Which antigens the clonally expanded peripheral T cells were specific for was not determined. In partial responders in the 0.1-3.0 mg/kg groups, normalized peripheral clonal expansion was found to be among the lowest, especially among CD8+ T cells. Low levels of normalized T-cell clonal expansion were also seen in some nonresponding patients. After ivuxolimab, CD8+ T cells had more expanded clones than CD4+ T cells on average. At doses from 0.1 to 3.0 mg/kg, clonal expansion was seen in both CD4+ and CD8+ blood T cells between baseline and week 6.

On this clone itself: It has no known antigen specificity. It has no much larger one-base neighbor in the sample; base qualities were not kept.

The trial excluded patients who had a history of autoimmune disease or were on systemic immunosuppression. Peripheral blood for TCR sequencing was drawn from every dose cohort at baseline, at cycle 4 day 1 and at cycle 7 day 1. The samples were taken from a phase I, first-in-human, multicenter, open-label dose-escalation trial of ivuxolimab. Adults with locally advanced or metastatic melanoma, renal cell, hepatocellular, or head and neck squamous cell carcinoma were enrolled in the trial. Before TCR sequencing, CD4+ T cells and CD8+ T cells were sorted from peripheral blood as separate populations.

The specimen comprised CD4+ or CD8+ T cells sorted from blood, sampled in a trial of the OX40 agonist ivuxolimab. Recombination linked TRBV30 to TRBJ2-3; the D gene is possibly TRBD1 or TRBD2, each agreeing over 6 bases. This TCR derives from an adult with an advanced solid tumor such as melanoma, head and neck, liver or kidney cancer. This receptor has the CDR3 CAWRSKGGRDTQYF. DNA sequence: TGTGCCTGGAGATCCAAGGGGGGCCGAGATACGCAGTATTTT.